This passage covers 24 T cell receptor beta chains from one sample sequenced in a study of T-cell memory formation after mild COVID-19. Using its own MiXCR run on the 5' RACE reads, TCRdb lists one record per CDR3 protein. The data contain over 450,000 distinct CDR3 sequences, roughly 20% of them singletons. Sequenced sample: PBMCs or a T cell subset sorted from them (not recorded which). The receptors shown here come from an adult woman who had mild COVID-19 (a few samples of this study predate the infection). Cell type and time point are not known.

The J gene is TRBJ2-1, the V gene TRBV19; no clear D. There are 13 residues in the CDR3. Trimming shortened V by 5 bases and J by 5 bases, and 10 bases separated the two germline ends. Per the germline V gene, CDR1 is LNHDA and CDR2 is SQIVND (reference sequence). CDR3 nucleotide sequence: TGTGCCAGTAGTCTGACCCTGAACAATGAGCAGTTCTTC. Its protein is CASSLTLNNEQFF.

A note on this clonotype: A much more abundant neighbour one base away suggests this may be a read error. The rearrangement links TRBV6-5 to TRBJ2-6; no definite D call. The CDR3 consists of 17 residues. Looked up from germline, CDR1 is MNHEY and CDR2 is SVGAGI. V lost 3 bases, J lost 0 bases, and 12 bases lay in between. Written as DNA, the CDR3 is TGTGCCAGCAGTTATTCGAAACCCAACTCTGGGGCCAACGTCCTGACTTTC. Encoded protein: CASSYSKPNSGANVLTF.

This clonotype showed up just once. The rearrangement links TRBV24-1 to TRBJ2-1, with D perhaps TRBD1 or TRBD2 (5 bases each). Trimming cost V 6 bases and J 9 bases, with 20 bases left between them. Germline V gene lookup returns CDR1 KGHDR and CDR2 SFDVKD. The CDR3 sequence is 15 residues long. In nucleotides, the CDR3 is TGTGCCACCAGTTCGACGGGGTTAGGGGATACTGAGCAGTTCTTC. This gives the protein CATSSTGLGDTEQFF.

This chain links TRBV3-1 with TRBJ2-7; either TRBD1 or TRBD2 may fit D (5 bases each). V dropped 4 bases and J dropped 6 bases, with 13 bases sitting between them. The CDR3 has 13 residues. Germline-derived CDR1 and CDR2 are LGHDT and YNNKEL (reference sequence). In nucleotides, the CDR3 is TGTGCCAGCAGCCTTGGGACCAATCTCGAGCAGTACTTC. This sequence encodes CASSLGTNLEQYF.

The V gene is TRBV7-9, the J gene TRBJ2-3; 9 positions agree with TRBD1. Looked up from germline, CDR1 is SEHNR and CDR2 is FQNEAQ (reference sequence). J gave up 5 bases and V 4 bases, and 4 bases lay outside the gene matches. The CDR3 is made up of 14 amino acids. CDR3 bases: TGTGCCAGCAGCTCGGGACAGGGCGGAGATACGCAGTATTTT. Translated: CASSSGQGGDTQYF.

J is TRBJ2-1 and V is TRBV7-6; 12 bases agree with TRBD2. CDR3 size: 15 residues. The V gene's germline CDR1 is SGHVS and CDR2 FNYEAQ. J lost 8 bases, V lost 5 bases, and 7 bases had no gene match. The CDR3 sequence: CASSQTSGRTDEQFF. The CDR3 DNA reads TGTGCCAGCAGCCAGACTAGCGGGAGAACGGATGAGCAGTTCTTC.

The chain joins TRBV11-2 to TRBJ2-7, with a possible D match to TRBD1 (6 bases). CDR1 and CDR2 from the germline V gene are SGHAT and FQNNGV. V shed 1 base and J shed 0 bases, with 13 bases lying between them. The CDR3 sequence is 16 residues long. The CDR3 nucleotides read TGTGCCAGCAGCTTAGGGCCGAGGGGGTACTCCTACGAGCAGTACTTC. Protein sequence: CASSLGPRGYSYEQYF. Using reference TRBV11-2 and TRBJ2-7 for the parts outside the CDR3, the full variable domain is EAGVAQSPRYKIIEKRQSVAFWCNPISGHATLYWYQQILGQGPKLLIQFQNNGVVDDSQLPKDRFSAERLKGVDSTLKIQPAKLEDSAVYLCASSLGPRGYSYEQYFGPGTRLTVT.

The table lists this clonotype with a few counts. The chain recombines TRBV9 with TRBJ2-1; D is perhaps TRBD1 or TRBD2 (5 bases each). Trimming removed 4 bases from V and 6 bases from J, with 14 bases in between. CDR3 length equals 14 residues. Germline V gene sequence: CDR1 SGDLS, CDR2 YYNGEE. The CDR3 DNA is TGTGCCAGCAGCTTTACCGGGACGGTCAATGAGCAGTTCTTC. Amino acid sequence: CASSFTGTVNEQFF.

The chain joins TRBV4-1 to TRBJ1-1; D may be TRBD1 (5 bases). Per germline, CDR1 MGHRA and CDR2 YSYEKL. The CDR3 has 17 residues. Trimming took 1 base from V and 1 from J, leaving 16 bases between them. Here the CDR3 reads CASSQGPFQGPNTEAFF. CDR3 in DNA: TGCGCCAGCAGCCAAGGCCCCTTTCAGGGCCCGAACACTGAAGCTTTCTTT.

At least ten counts were recorded for this clonotype. The rearrangement links TRBV6-6 to TRBJ2-7, with 10 bases that match TRBD2. Trimming at V came to 2 bases and at J to 1 base, leaving 2 bases not matched to a gene. The CDR3 consists of 15 residues. Per the germline V gene, CDR1 is MNHNY and CDR2 is SVGAGI (reference sequence). The CDR3 loop reads CASSYGLAVSYEQYF. DNA for the CDR3: TGTGCCAGCAGTTACGGACTAGCGGTTTCCTACGAGCAGTACTTC.

This clonotype was counted between two and nine times. V gene TRBV25-1 combines with J gene TRBJ2-1; tentative D call: TRBD2 (6 bases). Germline lookup yields CDR1 MGHDK and CDR2 SYGVNS. The CDR3 loop spans 13 amino acids. Trimming left V 2 bases short and J 9 bases short, with 11 bases between. The CDR3, as DNA: TGTGCCAGCAGTGAACGGGACTTCGGTGAGCAGTTCTTC. Its translation is CASSERDFGEQFF.

The DNA of the CDR3 is TGTGCCACCAGCAGAGATCCAGGGACCTACGAGCAGTACTTC. It specifies CATSRDPGTYEQYF. The chain combines TRBV15 with TRBJ2-7; a weak D match, TRBD1 (5 bases). The CDR3 covers 14 residues. V lost 0 bases, J lost 2 bases, and 8 bases lay in between. Germline CDR1 reads LNHNV; CDR2 reads YYDKDF (reference sequence). Filled out from reference TRBV15 and TRBJ2-7, the complete variable domain reads DAMVIQNPRYQVTQFGKPVTLSCSQTLNHNVMYWYQQKSSQAPKLLFHYYDKDFNNEADTPDNFQSRRPNTSFCFLDIRSPGLGDTAMYLCATSRDPGTYEQYFGPGTRLTVT.

A few counts support this clonotype. This CDR3 reads CASSLAVSYGYTF. The CDR3 DNA is TGTGCCAGCAGTTTAGCGGTCAGCTATGGCTACACCTTC. The chain recombines TRBV12-3 or TRBV12-4 with TRBJ1-2; D is uncertain. V was shortened by 0 bases and J by 4 bases, with 6 bases between the two germline ends. The CDR3 extends over 13 amino acids.

This clonotype occurred a few times. The chain recombines TRBV29-1 with TRBJ2-7, with D perhaps assigned TRBD1 or TRBD2 (5 bases each). From germline, CDR1 is SQVTM and CDR2 ANQGSEA. The CDR3 sequence is 12 residues long. Trimming cost V 4 bases and J 2 bases, with 9 bases left between them. Here the CDR3 DNA reads TGCAGCGTTGGACTGGGGGCCTACGAGCAGTACTTC. Amino acid sequence: CSVGLGAYEQYF.

The genes are TRBV5-1 and TRBJ2-3, with TRBD1 identical over 7 bases. V was pared by 6 bases and J by 2 bases, with 6 bases of the junction left unmatched. Per the germline V gene, CDR1 is SGHRS and CDR2 is YFSETQ. This CDR3 is built from 14 residues. The CDR3 region is CASNLQGSTDTQYF. The CDR3 nucleotides read TGCGCCAGCAATTTACAGGGGTCCACAGATACGCAGTATTTT. Looking up the rest from reference TRBV5-1 and TRBJ2-3 gives the full variable domain: KAGVTQTPRYLIKTRGQQVTLSCSPISGHRSVSWYQQTPGQGLQFLFEYFSETQRNKGNFPGRFSGRQFSNSRSEMNVSTLELGDSALYLCASNLQGSTDTQYFGPGTRLTVL.

This sequence joins TRBV5-1 and TRBJ1-1; 7 bases align to TRBD1. CDR1 SGHRS and CDR2 YFSETQ come from the germline V gene. The CDR3 is made up of 13 amino acids. The junction had 2 bases not matched to a gene; V was cut back by 0 bases and J by 6 bases. The DNA for the CDR3 is TGCGCCAGCAGCTTGGTAAGGGGGCCTGAAGCTTTCTTT. It specifies CASSLVRGPEAFF.

The chain carries TRBV2 and TRBJ2-6; 12 nucleotides agree with TRBD1. Per the germline V gene, CDR1 is SNHLY and CDR2 is FYNNEI. The CDR3 contains 20 residues. J was trimmed by 0 bases and V by 4 bases; bases with no gene match: 10. The CDR3 nucleotides are TGTGCCAGCAGTGGGGGGACAGGGGGCGTCCCCAGCTCTGGGGCCAACGTCCTGACTTTC. It is translated as CASSGGTGGVPSSGANVLTF.

V gene TRBV7-2 combines with J gene TRBJ2-2, with 9 bases identical to TRBD2. CDR1 is SGHTA and CDR2 is FQGNSA in the germline V gene. Trimming took 5 bases from V and 7 from J; bases not matched to a gene: 8. The CDR3 length is 15 residues. The CDR3 DNA sequence: TGTGCCAGCAGCCGCGCGCTAGCGGGGAACGGGGAGCTGTTTTTT. It encodes CASSRALAGNGELFF.

This clonotype appeared a few times. The chain has TRBV6-1 and TRBJ2-7; a weak D match, TRBD2 (5 bases). The germline CDR1 and CDR2 sequences are MNHNS and SASEGT. The CDR3 contains 13 residues. V lost 8 bases and J 7 bases, leaving 18 bases between the germline ends. DNA of the CDR3: TGTGCCAGCCATGCATTGCGGACGGGGGAGCAGTACTTC. This gives the protein CASHALRTGEQYF.

V is TRBV6-2 or TRBV6-3 and J is TRBJ2-1; 15 bases line up with TRBD2. The germline CDR1 and CDR2 sequences are MNHEY and SVGEGT. This CDR3 region has 14 residues. J was trimmed by 8 bases and V by 6 bases; bases with no gene match: 2. CDR3: CASRGLAGGHEQFF. DNA of the CDR3: TGTGCCAGCAGGGGACTAGCGGGAGGCCATGAGCAGTTCTTC.

V and J are TRBV4-1 and TRBJ2-1; TRBD1 matches 7 bases. Germline V gives CDR1 MGHRA, CDR2 YSYEKL. The ends lost 3 bases at V and 8 bases at J; junction bases unmatched: 4. This CDR3 has 13 residues. The CDR3 loop reads CASSQDRSYEQFF. CDR3 nucleotides: TGCGCCAGCAGCCAGGACAGGTCCTATGAGCAGTTCTTC.

The chain employs TRBV20-1 and TRBJ2-6, with D uncertain. V was pared by 4 bases and J by 4 bases, with 11 bases between. The CDR3 totals 14 residues. CDR1 is DFQATT and CDR2 is SNEGSKA in the germline V gene (reference sequence). The CDR3 protein is CSANSGSGANVLTF. The DNA of the CDR3 is TGCAGTGCTAATTCCGGGTCCGGGGCCAACGTCCTGACTTTC.

There are many counts of this clonotype. This chain links TRBV7-2 with TRBJ2-3, with 7 positions matching TRBD2. CDR1 is SGHTA, CDR2 FQGNSA, per germline. This CDR3 spans 15 amino acids. V trimming: 3 bases; J trimming: 6 bases; junction bases outside the gene matches: 9. The CDR3 DNA reads TGTGCCAGCAGCTTTACGGGAGGTCGGTCGGATACGCAGTATTTT. Its translation: CASSFTGGRSDTQYF.

The V and J genes are TRBV19 and TRBJ2-1; no firm D call. The CDR3 sequence is 15 residues long. The germline V and J ends were trimmed by 5 bases and 3 bases, with 14 bases remaining between them. The germline V gene encodes CDR1 LNHDA and CDR2 SQIVND (reference sequence). CDR3 sequence: CASSPFPADYNEQFF. Here the CDR3 DNA reads TGTGCCAGTAGTCCCTTCCCTGCTGACTACAATGAGCAGTTCTTC.